The 14 T cell receptor beta chains below all came from one sample that was sequenced in a study of blood T cells in healthy people across ages. The second PCR ran about 6 to 12 cycles with a sample-barcoded 5' primer and J-beta primers. TCRdb itself ran the 5' RACE reads through MiXCR, one entry per CDR3 protein. The table has just over 1 million distinct CDR3 sequences, around 43% seen once. Sequencing input: blood. These receptor sequences come from a woman in her sixties or seventies in good health.

This chain joins TRBV29-1 and TRBJ2-1, with D possibly matching TRBD2 (6 bases). Germline V gives CDR1 SQVTM, CDR2 ANQGSEA. The CDR3 loop spans 11 amino acids. Trimming left V 3 bases short and J 15 bases short, with 15 bases between. As DNA, the CDR3 is TGCAGCGTTGATTTGCGGGATCAGTGGTTCTTC. Its translation: CSVDLRDQWFF.

The table lists this clonotype with a few counts. V gene TRBV12-3 or TRBV12-4 combines with J gene TRBJ2-4; TRBD2 is a possible D gene (6 bases). The V gene lost 5 bases and the J gene lost 13 bases, with 15 bases spanning the gap. The CDR3 extends over 12 amino acids. The CDR3 DNA follows: TGTGCCAGCAGTCCTCCTGGGGGGAGGCAGTACTTC. This gives the protein CASSPPGGRQYF.

This chain uses TRBV6-5 with TRBJ2-1; D perhaps matches TRBD1 (6 bases). CDR1 is MNHEY and CDR2 is SVGAGI in the germline V gene. V was shortened by 5 bases and J by 9 bases, with 14 bases between the two germline ends. The CDR3 runs to 13 residues. CDR3 amino acids: CASSDQGYGEQFF. As DNA, the CDR3 is TGTGCCAGCAGTGACCAGGGGTATGGTGAGCAGTTCTTC.

V gene TRBV12-5 combines with J gene TRBJ1-4, with D perhaps matching TRBD1 (5 bases). The germline V and J ends were trimmed by 2 bases and 16 bases, with 14 bases remaining between them. The CDR3 is 12 residues long. From germline, CDR1 is LGHNT and CDR2 FRNRAP. The CDR3 reads CASGLITGLQFF. As DNA, the CDR3 is TGTGCTAGTGGTTTGATTACAGGTTTGCAGTTTTTT.

The V and J genes are TRBV4-1 and TRBJ1-2, with 9 bases matching TRBD1. Germline CDR1 MGHRA, CDR2 YSYEKL. Trimming took 5 bases from V and 7 from J; bases not matched to a gene: 14. The CDR3 is made up of 16 amino acids. CDR3: CASSSPSLQGAGGYTF. The CDR3 DNA follows: TGCGCCAGCAGCTCACCCTCCTTACAGGGGGCAGGTGGCTACACCTTC.

The chain combines TRBV12-3 or TRBV12-4 with TRBJ1-6; D is perhaps TRBD1 (6 bases). This CDR3 has 17 residues. Trimming took 6 bases from V and 0 from J, leaving 15 bases between them. CDR3 DNA sequence: TGTGCCAGCAGCTACGGACAGAGGAGCTCCTATAATTCACCCCTCCACTTT. Translation: CASSYGQRSSYNSPLHF.

This clonotype was detected many times. The chain couples TRBV12-3 or TRBV12-4 to TRBJ2-7; 12 bases are shared with TRBD2. The CDR3 contains 13 residues. V was clipped by 6 bases and J by 3 bases; unmatched bases: 0. DNA for the CDR3: TGTGCCAGCAGGACTAGCGGGAGCTACGAGCAGTACTTC. It yields the protein CASRTSGSYEQYF.

This clonotype was detected a few times. The chain employs TRBV6-5 and TRBJ1-1; D remains unclear. The V end lost 2 bases, the J end lost 3 bases, and 10 bases lay between the germline ends. This CDR3 comprises 14 residues. The germline CDR1 and CDR2 sequences are MNHEY and SVGAGI. The CDR3 sequence is CASSYGRKDTEAFF. DNA of the CDR3: TGTGCCAGCAGTTACGGACGGAAGGACACTGAAGCTTTCTTT.

The chain combines TRBV5-4 with TRBJ2-4, with D unresolved. The closer fit of TRBJ2-5 to the DNA end suggests the J call may be wrong. The CDR3 sequence is 15 residues long. CDR1 SGHNT and CDR2 YYREEE come from the germline V gene (reference sequence). CDR3 bases: TGTGCCAGCACCTCTTGGCCGAATCTAGTAGAGACCCAGTACTTC. Protein product: CASTSWPNLVETQYF.

The rearrangement links TRBV5-1 to TRBJ2-1, with TRBD2 matching over 15 bases. CDR3 length: 14 residues. V lost 0 bases, J lost 15 bases, and 4 bases stayed unmatched. Germline V gene sequence: CDR1 SGHRS, CDR2 YFSETQ. Written as DNA, the CDR3 is TGCGCCAGCAGCTTGGGGACTAGCGGGAGGGCCCTGTTCTTC. Protein sequence: CASSLGTSGRALFF.

The V gene is TRBV28, the J gene TRBJ2-7; the D is unclear. Trimming removed 3 bases at V and 0 bases at J, with 12 bases between. This CDR3 has 15 residues. Germline loops: CDR1 MDHEN, CDR2 SYDVKM. In nucleotides, the CDR3 is TGTGCCAGCAGTTTTCCTCCGACAAGCTCCTACGAGCAGTACTTC. It codes for CASSFPPTSSYEQYF. Filled out from reference TRBV28 and TRBJ2-7, the complete variable domain reads DVKVTQSSRYLVKRTGEKVFLECVQDMDHENMFWYRQDPGLGLRLIYFSYDVKMKEKGDIPEGYSVSREKKERFSLILESASTNQTSMYLCASSFPPTSSYEQYFGPGTRLTVT.

V usage is TRBV7-8 and J usage is TRBJ2-7; D is uncertain. V was shortened by 6 bases and J by 2 bases, with 8 bases between the two germline ends. The CDR3 contains 12 residues. Per the germline V gene, CDR1 is SGHVS and CDR2 is FQNEAQ. CDR3 region: CASSFQPYEQYF. For the CDR3, the DNA is TGTGCCAGCAGTTTTCAACCCTACGAGCAGTACTTC.

The rearrangement uses TRBV14 and TRBJ2-3; D gene uncertain. Germline CDR1 and CDR2: SGHDN and FVKESK. V lost 3 bases and J lost 2, with 6 bases in between. CDR3 length equals 13 residues. CDR3 nucleotide sequence: TGTGCCAGCAGCCAGAGTCTCACAGATACGCAGTATTTT. Translation: CASSQSLTDTQYF.

The table lists this clonotype with many counts. This chain uses TRBV7-9 with TRBJ2-1, with 7 bases fitting TRBD1. The CDR3 runs 16 residues. V was clipped by 5 bases and J by 1 base; unmatched bases: 8. Per germline, CDR1 SEHNR and CDR2 FQNEAQ (reference sequence). For the CDR3, the DNA is TGTGCCAGCAGCCCCTTAGAGGGGGCGTCCTACAATGAGCAGTTCTTC. Residues: CASSPLEGASYNEQFF.